This T cell receptor beta chain appears in the sequencing data of a study of blood T cell repertoires in COVID-19. The wider study: The United States, Italy and Spain provided the acute and convalescent COVID-19 samples.

In the original processing: Quantification of nucleated cells was approximated via reference gene primer amplification. The data were produced by immunoSEQ multiplex PCR, yet TCRdb's version contains in-frame clones alone and is incomplete. That table furnishes V, J and clone size, whereas the DNA furnished D and trimming. This sample has about 270,000 clones, with 91% found just once. Those enrolled, adults aged roughly 18 to 100 years, came from 20 to 25 US areas. Participants' own reports of clinical history determined their cohort assignment. This clone was seen just once. Germline V gene lookup returns CDR1 MNHEY and CDR2 SVGEGT. The length of the CDR3 is 15 residues. V was pared by 5 bases and J by 4 bases, with 8 bases of the junction left unmatched.

The sequenced sample consisted of PBMCs or T cells enriched from blood (not recorded which). This receptor was obtained from a man aged 35 to 55 who had been exposed to COVID-19. V usage is TRBV6-2 or TRBV6-3 and J usage is TRBJ1-5, with 7 bases fitting TRBD1. CDR3 in amino acids: CASSQTGVRNQPQHF. The DNA for the CDR3 is TGTGCCAGCAGTCAAACAGGGGTCAGAAATCAGCCCCAGCATTTT.